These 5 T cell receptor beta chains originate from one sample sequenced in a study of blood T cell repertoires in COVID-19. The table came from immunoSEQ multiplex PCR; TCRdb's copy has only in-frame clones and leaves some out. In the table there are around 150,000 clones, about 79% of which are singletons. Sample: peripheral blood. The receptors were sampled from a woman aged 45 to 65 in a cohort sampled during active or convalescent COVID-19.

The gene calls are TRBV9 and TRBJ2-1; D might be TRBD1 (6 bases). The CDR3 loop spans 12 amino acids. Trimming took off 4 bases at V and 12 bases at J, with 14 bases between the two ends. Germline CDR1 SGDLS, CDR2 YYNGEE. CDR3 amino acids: CASSKQQGRQFF. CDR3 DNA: TGTGCCAGCAGCAAACAACAGGGAAGGCAGTTCTTC.

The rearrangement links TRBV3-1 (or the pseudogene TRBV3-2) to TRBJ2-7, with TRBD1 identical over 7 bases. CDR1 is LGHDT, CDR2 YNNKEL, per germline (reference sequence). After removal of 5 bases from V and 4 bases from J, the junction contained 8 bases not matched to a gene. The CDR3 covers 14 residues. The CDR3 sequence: CASSEGTADYEQYF. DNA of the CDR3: TGTGCCAGCAGCGAGGGGACAGCCGATTACGAGCAGTACTTC.

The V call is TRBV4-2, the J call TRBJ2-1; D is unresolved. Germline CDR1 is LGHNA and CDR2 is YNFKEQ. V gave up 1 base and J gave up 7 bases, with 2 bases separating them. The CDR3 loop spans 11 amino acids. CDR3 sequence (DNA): TGTGCCAGCAGCCAAGTAAATGAGCAGTTCTTC. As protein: CASSQVNEQFF.

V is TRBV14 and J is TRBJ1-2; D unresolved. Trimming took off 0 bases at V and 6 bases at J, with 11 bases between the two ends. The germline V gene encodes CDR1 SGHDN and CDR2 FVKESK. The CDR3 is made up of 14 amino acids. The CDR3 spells CASSQEARSNGYTF. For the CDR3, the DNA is TGTGCCAGCAGCCAAGAGGCCAGGTCGAATGGCTACACCTTC.

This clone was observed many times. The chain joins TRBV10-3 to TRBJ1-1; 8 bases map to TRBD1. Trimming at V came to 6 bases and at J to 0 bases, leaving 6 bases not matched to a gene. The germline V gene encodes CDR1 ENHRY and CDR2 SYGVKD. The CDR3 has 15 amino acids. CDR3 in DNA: TGTGCCATCAGGGGGACAGGAAATATGAACACTGAAGCTTTCTTT. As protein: CAIRGTGNMNTEAFF.